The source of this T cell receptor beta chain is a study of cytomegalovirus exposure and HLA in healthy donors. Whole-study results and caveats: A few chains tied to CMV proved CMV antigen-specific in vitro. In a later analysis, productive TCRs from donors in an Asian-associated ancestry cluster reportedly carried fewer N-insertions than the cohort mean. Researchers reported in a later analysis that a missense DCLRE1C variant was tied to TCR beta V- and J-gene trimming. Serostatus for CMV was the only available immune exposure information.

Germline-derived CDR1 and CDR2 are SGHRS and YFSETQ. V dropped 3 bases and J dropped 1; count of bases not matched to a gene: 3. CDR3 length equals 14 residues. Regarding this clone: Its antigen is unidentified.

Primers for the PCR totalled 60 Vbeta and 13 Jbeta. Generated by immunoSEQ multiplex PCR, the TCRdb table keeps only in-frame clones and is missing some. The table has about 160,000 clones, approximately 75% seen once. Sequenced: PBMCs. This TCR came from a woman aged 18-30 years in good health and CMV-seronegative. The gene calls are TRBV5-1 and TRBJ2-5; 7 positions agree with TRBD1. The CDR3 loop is CASSSQGVQETQYF. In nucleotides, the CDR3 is TGCGCCAGCAGCTCTCAGGGGGTCCAAGAGACCCAGTACTTC.